The 8 T cell receptor beta chains presented below share a single source sample, sequenced in a study of T-cell reconstitution after alpha-beta-depleted transplantation in children. Unique molecular identifiers tagged the TCRbeta library. TCRdb re-derived calls from the PCR reads in MiXCR, one entry per CDR3 protein. This table has some 590,000 distinct CDR3 sequences, roughly a tenth appearing once. Source: PBMCs from the stem cell graft donor, taken from the stem cell graft. These receptor sequences come from a human donor who donated a stem cell graft to a child with acute myeloid leukemia.

At least ten counts were recorded for this clonotype. The chain recombines TRBV6-6 with TRBJ1-1; tentatively, D is TRBD1 (6 bases). V lost 11 bases and J lost 0, with 13 bases in between. Germline V lookup: CDR1 MNHNY, CDR2 SVGAGI (reference sequence). The CDR3 sequence is 13 residues long. This CDR3 reads CAARGSVNTEAFF. The CDR3 DNA reads TGTGCCGCCAGGGGTAGCGTGAACACTGAAGCTTTCTTT.

This clonotype was seen ten or more times. This rearrangement joins TRBV10-3 to TRBJ2-2, with a weak D call TRBD2 (7 bases). The V gene's germline CDR1 is ENHRY and CDR2 SYGVKD. V lost 4 bases and J 5 bases, leaving 14 bases between the germline ends. This CDR3 region has 15 residues. Written as DNA, the CDR3 is TGTGCCATCAGTGGGCGGGGGCCCCCGACCGGGGAGCTGTTTTTT. This sequence encodes CAISGRGPPTGELFF.

The table lists this clonotype with a few counts. The chain recombines TRBV10-3 with TRBJ2-1; 7 bases fit TRBD2. The V gene's germline CDR1 is ENHRY and CDR2 SYGVKD. V lost 2 bases to trimming and J lost 5 bases; unmatched junction nucleotides: 6. This CDR3 has 15 residues. CDR3 nucleotides: TGTGCCATCAGTGAGGTCGCTAGCGGAAACAATGAGCAGTTCTTC. Protein: CAISEVASGNNEQFF.

This clonotype was seen ten or more times. V gene TRBV21-1 combines with J gene TRBJ2-4; the table's D call, TRBD1, has no DNA check behind it. TRBV21-1 constitutes a pseudogene. The CDR3 covers 18 residues. The CDR3 is CASSPRGKGWVAKNIQYF. The DNA for the CDR3 is TGTGCCAGCAGCCCCAGAGGGAAGGGATGGGTAGCCAAAAACATTCAGTACTTC.

This clonotype came up many times. The chain carries TRBV28 and TRBJ2-5; D unclear. CDR3 length equals 15 residues. Per the germline V gene, CDR1 is MDHEN and CDR2 is SYDVKM. V was clipped by 5 bases and J by 5 bases, with 18 bases between them. CDR3 protein: CASSARGASEETQYF. CDR3 nucleotides: TGTGCCAGCAGTGCTAGAGGAGCGTCGGAGGAGACCCAGTACTTC.

This clonotype was seen more than once but under ten times. This chain connects TRBV29-1 to TRBJ1-1; weak D call: TRBD1 (6 bases). V lost 8 bases to trimming and J lost 3 bases, with 25 bases between them. The CDR3 has 16 amino acids. Germline V lookup: CDR1 SQVTM, CDR2 ANQGSEA. CDR3 DNA: TGCAGCTCCAACAGGGCCGTAAGTGGTCAGGACACTGAAGCTTTCTTT. Protein product: CSSNRAVSGQDTEAFF.

J is TRBJ2-1 and V is TRBV7-9; D is uncertain. The germline CDR1 and CDR2 sequences are SEHNR and FQNEAQ (reference sequence). V lost 0 bases and J 10 bases, leaving 10 bases between the germline ends. The CDR3 extends over 13 amino acids. CDR3 nucleotides: TGTGCCAGCAGCTTAGCCCCCTTTGAGGAGCAGTTCTTC. Protein: CASSLAPFEEQFF. Variable domain in full (rest from reference TRBV7-9 and TRBJ2-1): DTGVSQNPRHKITKRGQNVTFRCDPISEHNRLYWYRQTLGQGPEFLTYFQNEAQLEKSRLLSDRFSAERPKGSFSTLEIQRTEQGDSAMYLCASSLAPFEEQFFGPGTRLTVL.

V is TRBV20-1 and J is TRBJ2-6; tentative D call: TRBD1 (6 bases). Germline CDR1 is DFQATT and CDR2 is SNEGSKA (reference sequence). The CDR3 runs to 15 residues. V shed 3 bases and J shed 2 bases, with 11 bases lying between them. In DNA form, the CDR3 reads TGCAGTGCTAGGGATCACAGGGCTGGGGCCAACGTCCTGACTTTC. Encoded protein: CSARDHRAGANVLTF.